This T cell receptor (beta chain) was documented in a study of cytomegalovirus exposure and HLA in healthy donors. Study observations and caveats: Some V segments, TRBV6-2 and TRBV6-3 among them, were indistinguishable and were therefore excluded.

In the PCR, 60 Vbeta and 13 Jbeta primers were used. Only in-frame clones appear in the TCRdb table, and some are missing; sequencing was by immunoSEQ multiplex PCR. Its listing shows 56,000 or so clones. Turning to this clone: Antigen: not known.

Per the germline V gene, CDR1 is SGHVS and CDR2 is FQNEAQ. This CDR3 comprises 19 residues. V dropped 1 base and J dropped 2 bases, with 20 bases sitting between them. This chain joins TRBV7-8 and TRBJ1-4; tentatively, D is TRBD1 (5 bases). The source is a man aged 35 to 55 in good health and CMV-seropositive. The sequencing sample was made of PBMCs. CDR3: CASSLVPQGIRYTNEKLFF. For the CDR3, the DNA is TGTGCCAGCAGCTTAGTTCCGCAGGGAATTAGGTACACTAATGAAAAACTGTTTTTT.